This TCR delta chain derives from a study of γδ T cells in repeated Plasmodium falciparum infection. Overall study context: Malian children with intense seasonal malaria exposure were compared with matched Australian children. Malian samples came from no-transmission periods or across acute febrile malaria episodes.

The CDR3 length is 19 residues. The germline V and J ends were trimmed by 4 bases and 0 bases, with 24 bases remaining between them. Germline CDR1 TSWWSYY, CDR2 QGS. TCRdb fed the multiplex PCR reads into CATT to redo clone calling. The data hold around 86,000 delta-chain clones, with roughly 1.4% observed a single time. Vgamma9/Vdelta2+ and Vdelta2-negative gammadelta T cells were flow-sorted from PBMC for bulk sequencing. This clone was seen a few times. A far larger clone is only one base removed, so a read error is likely. Other DNA variants within this sample encode the same CDR3. The chain employs TRDV1 and TRDJ1; D might be TRDD2 (6 bases). Matching the DNA to germline supplied the J gene, which TCRdb does not give. The sample comprised gamma-delta T cells from blood. The origin of this receptor is a pool of human donors (malaria-infected and uninfected, not separated). The CDR3 sequence is CALGAFRRPPGPYTDKLIF. The CDR3 DNA sequence: TGTGCTCTTGGGGCCTTCCGAAGACCTCCTGGACCGTACACCGATAAACTCATCTTT.